The next 8 T cell receptor beta chains were all read from a single sample in a study of graft-versus-host responses after intestinal transplantation. Their target antigens are unknown. The table came from immunoSEQ multiplex PCR; TCRdb's copy has only in-frame clones and leaves some out. This table has around 100,000 clones, roughly 87% appearing once. The starting material was unstimulated CD4+ T cells sorted from spleen or lymph node cells, obtained before transplant. The receptors were sampled from a human donor who was the organ donor for an intestinal transplant.

The rearrangement uses TRBV20-1 and TRBJ1-1; D may be TRBD1 (5 bases). Germline V gene data show CDR1 as DFQATT and CDR2 as SNEGSKA (reference sequence). The CDR3 consists of 11 residues. The CDR3 sequence: CKGRAGTEAFF. CDR3 in DNA: TGCAAGGGCAGGGCGGGGACTGAAGCTTTCTTT.

The rearrangement joins TRBV6-1 to TRBJ1-2; D is undetermined. V was trimmed by 1 base and J by 4 bases, leaving 13 bases between them. Per the germline V gene, CDR1 is MNHNS and CDR2 is SASEGT. This CDR3 region has 15 residues. Written as DNA, the CDR3 is TGTGCCAGCAGTGAAGGAGAGGGTACGGGCTATGGCTACACCTTC. Its translation is CASSEGEGTGYGYTF.

The chain has TRBV10-3 and TRBJ1-6; 8 positions match TRBD1. This CDR3 is built from 16 residues. The V segment lost 3 bases and the J segment 10 bases; nucleotides outside the gene matches: 11. Per the germline V gene, CDR1 is ENHRY and CDR2 is SYGVKD. The CDR3 bases are TGTGCCATCAGTGATACCCTGGACAGGGAAGGGTCACCCCTCCACTTT. This sequence encodes CAISDTLDREGSPLHF.

This clone was seen just once. The V gene is TRBV9, the J gene TRBJ1-6; weak D call: TRBD1 (5 bases). The CDR3 has 15 residues. The V gene lost 1 base and the J gene lost 9 bases, with 14 bases spanning the gap. Germline lookup yields CDR1 SGDLS and CDR2 YYNGEE. The CDR3 sequence is CASSVSDRGASPLHF. The DNA of the CDR3 is TGTGCCAGCAGCGTATCTGACAGAGGGGCTTCACCCCTCCACTTT.

This chain connects TRBV11-3 to TRBJ1-1; perhaps TRBD1 as D (6 bases). V lost 4 bases, J lost 9 bases, and 15 bases lay in between. The germline gives CDR1 SGHNT, CDR2 YENEEA. The CDR3 loop spans 13 amino acids. CDR3: CASSSRQASQAFF. DNA of the CDR3: TGTGCCAGCAGCTCTCGACAGGCCTCGCAAGCTTTCTTT.

The V gene is TRBV6-5, the J gene TRBJ2-2, with 12 positions matching TRBD1. The CDR3 has 16 amino acids. The V and J ends lost 0 bases and 6 bases, in that order; junction bases with no gene match: 2. Germline V gives CDR1 MNHEY, CDR2 SVGAGI. CDR3 coding DNA: TGTGCCAGCAGTTACTCGGGGACAGGGGGCTCCGGGGAGCTGTTTTTT. Translating it yields CASSYSGTGGSGELFF.

The V and J genes are TRBV5-6 and TRBJ1-1, with 7 bases matching TRBD1. The CDR3 is 11 residues long. CDR1 SGHDT and CDR2 YYEEEE come from the germline V gene. J was trimmed by 10 bases and V by 4 bases; bases with no gene match: 4. The CDR3 here is CASSEGASAFF. The CDR3 DNA is TGTGCCAGCAGCGAGGGGGCGTCAGCTTTCTTT. The variable domain in full, with the rest retrieved from reference TRBV5-6 and TRBJ1-1, is DAGVTQSPTHLIKTRGQQVTLRCSPKSGHDTVSWYQQALGQGPQFIFQYYEEEERQRGNFPDRFSGHQFPNYSSELNVNALLLGDSALYLCASSEGASAFFGQGTRLTVV.

CDR3 residues: CASSPDRGRGTGELFF. The CDR3 DNA sequence: TGTGCCAGCAGCCCTGACAGGGGAAGGGGCACCGGGGAGCTGTTTTTT. This chain joins TRBV9 and TRBJ2-2; TRBD1 matches at 8 bases. CDR1 is SGDLS, CDR2 YYNGEE, per germline. The CDR3 length is 16 residues. Trimming cost V 4 bases and J 4 bases; bases outside gene matches: 9. Variable domain in full (rest from reference TRBV9 and TRBJ2-2): DSGVTQTPKHLITATGQRVTLRCSPRSGDLSVYWYQQSLDQGLQFLIQYYNGEERAKGNILERFSAQQFPDLHSELNLSSLELGDSALYFCASSPDRGRGTGELFFGEGSRLTVL.